This T cell receptor (beta chain) originates from a study of regulatory T cells in long-lasting Graves disease. This clonotype was seen repeatedly, ten times or more. V lost 0 bases and J lost 3, with 10 bases in between. There are 14 residues in the CDR3. Germline values: CDR1 SGHRS, CDR2 YFSETQ. For TCR beta, libraries came from iRepertoire HTBI primers and Arm-PCR of CDR3 regions. TCRdb re-derived calls from the multiplex PCR reads in MiXCR, one entry per CDR3 protein. The table shows 400,000 to 550,000 distinct CDR3 sequences, with 15% occurring only once. Stated time point: newly diagnosed GD, antithyroid drugs for less than 3 months. PBMC-extracted RNA yielded the TCR library. This sample was shared with a second study, whose subject was T cells in Graves' hyperthyroidism and ophthalmopathy.

The chain couples TRBV5-1 to TRBJ2-7; TRBD2 is a possible D gene (5 bases). Sequenced material: peripheral blood mononuclear cells (PBMCs), taken at new diagnosis, from a patient treated with antithyroid drugs. The origin of this receptor is a woman younger than 45 with Graves disease. DNA for the CDR3: TGCGCCAGCAGCTTGGCTAGCCCCCGCTACGAGCAGTACTTC. Translation: CASSLASPRYEQYF.